This T cell receptor beta chain was retrieved from a study of blood T cell repertoires in COVID-19. Repertoires were generated with immunoSEQ multiplex PCR, while TCRdb's copy carries only in-frame clones and drops some. The table shows a few hundred thousand clones, with about 86% occurring only once. The CDR3 is 16 residues long. V lost 5 bases, J lost 1 base, and 5 bases stayed unmatched. CDR1 is LNHDA, CDR2 SQIVND, per germline (reference sequence). This clone was recorded once. The rearrangement uses TRBV19 and TRBJ2-3; the match to TRBD2 covers 11 bases. The sequence derives from a man younger than 45 with acute COVID-19. Sequencing input: PBMCs or T cells enriched from blood (not recorded which). As DNA, the CDR3 is TGTGCCAGTAGTGGTGGGACTAGCGGCCGCACAGATACGCAGTATTTT. Translating it yields CASSGGTSGRTDTQYF. Complete variable domain (other parts from reference TRBV19 and TRBJ2-3): DGGITQSPKYLFRKEGQNVTLSCEQNLNHDAMYWYRQDPGQGLRLIYYSQIVNDFQKGDIAEGYSVSREKKESFPLTVTSAQKNPTAFYLCASSGGTSGRTDTQYFGPGTRLTVL.